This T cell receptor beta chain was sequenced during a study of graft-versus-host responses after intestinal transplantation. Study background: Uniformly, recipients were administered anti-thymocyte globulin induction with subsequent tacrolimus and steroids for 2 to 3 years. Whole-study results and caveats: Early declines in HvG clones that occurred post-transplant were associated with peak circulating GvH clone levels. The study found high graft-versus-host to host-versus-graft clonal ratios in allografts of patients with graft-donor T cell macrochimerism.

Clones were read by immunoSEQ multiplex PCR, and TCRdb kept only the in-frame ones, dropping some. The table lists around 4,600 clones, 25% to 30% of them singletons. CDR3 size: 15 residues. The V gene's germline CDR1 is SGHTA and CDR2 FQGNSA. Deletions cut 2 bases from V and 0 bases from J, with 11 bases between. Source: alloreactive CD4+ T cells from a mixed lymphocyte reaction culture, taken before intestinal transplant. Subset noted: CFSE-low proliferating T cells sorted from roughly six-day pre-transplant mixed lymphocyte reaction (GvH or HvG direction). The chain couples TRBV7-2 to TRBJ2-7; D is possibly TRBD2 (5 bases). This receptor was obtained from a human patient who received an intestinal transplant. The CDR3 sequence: CASSLWPGSSYEQYF. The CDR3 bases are TGTGCCAGCAGCTTATGGCCGGGGAGCTCCTACGAGCAGTACTTC.